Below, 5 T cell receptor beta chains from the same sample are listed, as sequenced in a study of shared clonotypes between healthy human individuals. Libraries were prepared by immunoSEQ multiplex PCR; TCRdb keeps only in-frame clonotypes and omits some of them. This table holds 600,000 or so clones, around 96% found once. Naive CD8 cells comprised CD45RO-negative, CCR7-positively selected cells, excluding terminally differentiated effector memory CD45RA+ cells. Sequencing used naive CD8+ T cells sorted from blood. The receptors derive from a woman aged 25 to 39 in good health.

The CDR3 nucleotides are TGTGCCAGCAGCGACCCCCAGGAGAACAATGAGCAGTTCTTC. Protein: CASSDPQENNEQFF. The chain links TRBV9 to TRBJ2-1; D gene unclear. Trimming took off 3 bases at V and 5 bases at J, with 12 bases between the two ends. The CDR3 contains 14 residues. Looked up from germline, CDR1 is SGDLS and CDR2 is YYNGEE.

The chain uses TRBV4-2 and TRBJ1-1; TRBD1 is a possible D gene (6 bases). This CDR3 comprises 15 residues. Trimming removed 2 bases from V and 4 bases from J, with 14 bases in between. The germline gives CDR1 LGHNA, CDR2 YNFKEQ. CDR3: CASSQPFLGGTEAFF. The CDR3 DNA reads TGTGCCAGCAGCCAACCCTTCCTAGGGGGCACTGAAGCTTTCTTT.

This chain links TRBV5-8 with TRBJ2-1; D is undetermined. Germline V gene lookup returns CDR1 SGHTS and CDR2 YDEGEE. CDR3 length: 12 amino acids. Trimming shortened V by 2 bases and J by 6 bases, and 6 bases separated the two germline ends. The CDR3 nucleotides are TGTGCCAGCAGCTTCCGGACCAATGAGCAGTTCTTC. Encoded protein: CASSFRTNEQFF.

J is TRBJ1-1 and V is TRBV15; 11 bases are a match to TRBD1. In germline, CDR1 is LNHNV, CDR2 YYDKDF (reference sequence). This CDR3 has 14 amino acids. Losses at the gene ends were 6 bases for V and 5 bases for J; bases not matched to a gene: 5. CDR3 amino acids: CATRMDRGRTEAFF. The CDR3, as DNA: TGTGCCACCAGGATGGACAGGGGGCGGACTGAAGCTTTCTTT.

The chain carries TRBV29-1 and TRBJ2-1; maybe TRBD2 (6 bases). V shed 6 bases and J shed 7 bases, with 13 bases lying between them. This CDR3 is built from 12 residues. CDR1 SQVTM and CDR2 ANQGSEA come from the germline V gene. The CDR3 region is CSVDPGGNEQFF. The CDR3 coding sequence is TGCAGCGTAGACCCTGGGGGGAATGAGCAGTTCTTC.